These 17 T cell receptor beta chains were sequenced from one sample in a study of T cell responses to AZD1222 COVID-19 vaccine. Using immunoSEQ multiplex PCR, the repertoire was profiled, and TCRdb retains in-frame clones only, with some absent. The table shows tens of thousands of clones, with 80% to 90% occurring only once. The source material was peripheral blood, sampled on day 0 of AZD1222 vaccination. The receptors derive from an adult in good health.

Remarks on this clone: Other nucleotide sequences in the sample specify the same CDR3. The V and J genes are TRBV19 and TRBJ1-2; D is unclear. Germline assignment: CDR1 LNHDA and CDR2 SQIVND (reference sequence). Trimming took off 3 bases at V and 0 bases at J, with 5 bases between the two ends. This CDR3 contains 13 residues. The CDR3 loop reads CASSISANYGYTF. CDR3 sequence (DNA): TGTGCCAGTAGTATTTCGGCTAACTATGGCTACACCTTC. Complete variable domain (other parts from reference TRBV19 and TRBJ1-2): DGGITQSPKYLFRKEGQNVTLSCEQNLNHDAMYWYRQDPGQGLRLIYYSQIVNDFQKGDIAEGYSVSREKKESFPLTVTSAQKNPTAFYLCASSISANYGYTFGSGTRLTVV.

V is TRBV2 and J is TRBJ1-6; 7 bases match TRBD1. This CDR3 has 13 amino acids. Germline V gene data show CDR1 as SNHLY and CDR2 as FYNNEI. V gave up 8 bases and J gave up 6 bases; unmatched junction bases: 4. CDR3 amino acids: CASVGQSNSPLHF. The CDR3 coding sequence is TGTGCCAGCGTGGGACAGTCTAATTCACCCCTCCACTTT.

Only one count was recorded for this clone. This rearrangement joins TRBV19 to TRBJ1-1; D is ambiguous. This CDR3 is built from 13 residues. Germline V CDR1 and CDR2: LNHDA, SQIVND (reference sequence). Trimming removed 8 bases from V and 8 bases from J, with 18 bases in between. The CDR3 loop reads CASGGLWESEAFF. CDR3 DNA: TGTGCCAGTGGAGGGCTGTGGGAGTCCGAAGCTTTCTTT.

The genes are TRBV7-2 and TRBJ2-1; D remains unclear. The CDR3 has 13 amino acids. With 2 bases removed from V and 7 bases from J, the gap between germline ends came to 9 bases. Germline V gene sequence: CDR1 SGHTA, CDR2 FQGNSA. CDR3 residues: CASSLPVRNEQFF. The CDR3 region has the DNA TGTGCCAGCAGCTTACCGGTGAGAAATGAGCAGTTCTTC. Supplemented by reference TRBV7-2 and TRBJ2-1, the full variable domain reads GAGVSQSPSNKVTEKGKDVELRCDPISGHTALYWYRQSLGQGLEFLIYFQGNSAPDKSGLPSDRFSAERTGGSVSTLTIQRTQQEDSAVYLCASSLPVRNEQFFGPGTRLTVL.

V usage is TRBV29-1 and J usage is TRBJ1-5; tentatively, D is TRBD1 (6 bases). The germline V gene has CDR1 SQVTM and CDR2 ANQGSEA. V was cut by 6 bases and J by 3 bases, with 9 bases left in between. The CDR3 has 12 residues. CDR3 sequence: CSVRDNNQPQHF. CDR3 sequence (DNA): TGCAGCGTCCGGGACAACAATCAGCCCCAGCATTTT.

The chain combines TRBV19 with TRBJ1-1; unclear D gene. V lost 5 bases, J lost 0 bases, and 7 bases lay in between. The CDR3 length is 13 residues. Germline CDR1 reads LNHDA; CDR2 reads SQIVND (reference sequence). CDR3 sequence (DNA): TGTGCCAGTAGTGAAGCGTTGAACACTGAAGCTTTCTTT. Amino acids: CASSEALNTEAFF.

This chain connects TRBV15 to TRBJ2-7, with 7 nucleotides matching TRBD2. V was pared by 1 base and J by 7 bases, with 16 bases of the junction left unmatched. The CDR3 is 17 residues long. CDR1 LNHNV and CDR2 YYDKDF come from the germline V gene (reference sequence). In nucleotides, the CDR3 is TGTGCCACCAGCAGAGGGCGCCTAGCGGCTCAACTACGGGAGCAGTACTTC. Protein: CATSRGRLAAQLREQYF.

The chain is built from TRBV13 and TRBJ1-1, with unresolved D. Trimming removed 5 bases from V and 0 bases from J, with 13 bases in between. The CDR3 has 15 amino acids. Per the germline V gene, CDR1 is PRHDT and CDR2 is FYEKMQ (reference sequence). CDR3 DNA sequence: TGTGCCAGCAGCCCGAGACGGGCCATGAACACTGAAGCTTTCTTT. Encoded protein: CASSPRRAMNTEAFF.

The chain uses TRBV25-1 and TRBJ1-2, with TRBD1 matching over 9 bases. Germline V lookup: CDR1 MGHDK, CDR2 SYGVNS. The V and J ends lost 3 bases and 6 bases, in that order; junction bases with no gene match: 2. The CDR3 sequence is 13 residues long. CDR3 residues: CASSEGTGNGYTF. The CDR3 nucleotides read TGTGCCAGCAGTGAGGGGACAGGGAATGGCTACACCTTC.

The chain combines TRBV30 with TRBJ1-5; 9 bases are shared with TRBD1. CDR1 is GTSNPN and CDR2 is SVGIG in the germline V gene (reference sequence). The junction had 5 bases not matched to a gene; V was cut back by 2 bases and J by 6 bases. The CDR3 has 14 amino acids. CDR3 nucleotide sequence: TGTGCCTGGAGTATTACAGGGGGCGGTCAGCCCCAGCATTTT. Protein: CAWSITGGGQPQHF.

The chain recombines TRBV19 with TRBJ1-1; 7 bases agree with TRBD1. The CDR3 extends over 15 amino acids. V lost 6 bases and J lost 1; bases outside the gene matches: 8. Germline assignment: CDR1 LNHDA and CDR2 SQIVND (reference sequence). CDR3 sequence: CASRETGTANTEAFF. CDR3 bases: TGTGCCAGTAGAGAGACCGGGACAGCGAACACTGAAGCTTTCTTT.

This chain connects TRBV11-3 to TRBJ1-2; 7 bases map to TRBD1. There are 15 residues in the CDR3. With 4 bases clipped from V and 5 bases from J, the junction kept 10 bases outside the gene matches. The V gene's germline CDR1 is SGHNT and CDR2 YENEEA. Here the CDR3 DNA reads TGTGCCAGCAGCTCTCAGGGGGGCCAGGGGTATGGCTACACCTTC. This sequence encodes CASSSQGGQGYGYTF.

The chain recombines TRBV30 with TRBJ1-5; 8 bases are shared with TRBD1. CDR3 size: 15 residues. V lost 1 base and J lost 6; bases outside the gene matches: 8. Looked up from germline, CDR1 is GTSNPN and CDR2 is SVGIG (reference sequence). The CDR3: CAWSAGRGHGQPQHF. The CDR3 nucleotides are TGTGCCTGGAGTGCCGGCAGGGGGCACGGTCAGCCCCAGCATTTT. The full variable domain, its missing parts supplied by reference TRBV30 and TRBJ1-5, is SQTIHQWPATLVQPVGSPLSLECTVEGTSNPNLYWYRQAAGRGLQLLFYSVGIGQISSEVPQNLSASRPQDRQFILSSKKLLLSDSGFYLCAWSAGRGHGQPQHFGDGTRLSIL.

The J gene is TRBJ2-7, the V gene TRBV12-3 or TRBV12-4; no clear D gene. Deletions cut 3 bases from V and 6 bases from J, with 12 bases between. This CDR3 spans 13 amino acids. The CDR3 reads CASSLAQDSEQYF. The CDR3 DNA follows: TGTGCCAGCAGTTTGGCCCAGGATAGCGAGCAGTACTTC.

The chain uses TRBV6-2 or TRBV6-3 and TRBJ2-1; D is unclear. Trimming cost V 6 bases and J 3 bases, with 9 bases left between them. This CDR3 has 13 amino acids. Germline assignment: CDR1 MNHEY and CDR2 SVGEGT. CDR3 region: CASSHDDYNEQFF. CDR3 DNA sequence: TGTGCCAGCAGCCACGACGACTACAATGAGCAGTTCTTC.

This chain links TRBV6-5 with TRBJ1-3; D is ambiguous. There are 12 residues in the CDR3. The V end was cut by 7 bases, the J end by 0 bases, with 4 bases between. Germline V gives CDR1 MNHEY, CDR2 SVGAGI. The CDR3: CASISSGNTIYF. CDR3 nucleotide sequence: TGTGCCAGCATTAGCTCTGGAAACACCATATATTTT.

This chain joins TRBV3-1 (or the pseudogene TRBV3-2) and TRBJ2-7, with a tentative D call TRBD2 (6 bases). V lost 5 bases and J 6 bases, leaving 11 bases between the germline ends. The CDR3 extends over 12 amino acids. Germline V gene data show CDR1 as LGHDT and CDR2 as YNNKEL (reference sequence). In DNA, the CDR3 is TGTGCCAGCAGCTCCGTGGGAGGCGAGCAGTACTTC. Its protein product is CASSSVGGEQYF.